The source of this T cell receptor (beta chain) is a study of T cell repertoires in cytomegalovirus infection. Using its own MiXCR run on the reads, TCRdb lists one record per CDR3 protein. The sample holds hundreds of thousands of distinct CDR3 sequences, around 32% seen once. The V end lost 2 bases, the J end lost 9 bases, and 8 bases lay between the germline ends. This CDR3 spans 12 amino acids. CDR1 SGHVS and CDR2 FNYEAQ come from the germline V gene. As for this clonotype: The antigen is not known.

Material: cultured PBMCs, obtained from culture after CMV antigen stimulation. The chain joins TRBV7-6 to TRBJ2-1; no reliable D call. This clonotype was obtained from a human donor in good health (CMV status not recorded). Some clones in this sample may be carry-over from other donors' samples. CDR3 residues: CASSLFGSEQFF. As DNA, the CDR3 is TGTGCCAGCAGCTTATTTGGCAGTGAGCAGTTCTTC.